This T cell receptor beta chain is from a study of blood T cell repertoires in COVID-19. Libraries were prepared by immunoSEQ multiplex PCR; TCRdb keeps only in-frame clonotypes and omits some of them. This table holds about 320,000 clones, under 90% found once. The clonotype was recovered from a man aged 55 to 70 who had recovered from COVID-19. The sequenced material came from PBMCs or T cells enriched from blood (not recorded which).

The CDR3 spells CATSDRDRTPYEQYF. CDR3 bases: TGTGCCACCAGCGACCGGGACAGGACCCCGTACGAGCAGTACTTC. The gene calls are TRBV15 and TRBJ2-7, with 8 bases identical to TRBD1. The V segment lost 5 bases and the J segment 4 bases; nucleotides outside the gene matches: 10. The CDR3 is made up of 15 amino acids. Germline V lookup: CDR1 LNHNV, CDR2 YYDKDF (reference sequence).